This T cell receptor (beta chain) was captured in a study of cytotoxic CD8 clonotypes in ibrutinib-treated CLL (dated by TCRdb to 2020 to 2023). In terms of the full investigation: The cohort had eleven to twelve relapsed/refractory and around 15 treatment-naive patients; under 18 were IGHV unmutated. Partial responses were observed in some 24 patients and complete responses in 2; after a median follow-up of 68 months, remission was maintained in roughly 14 patients and progression was observed in roughly 12. Samples at response were collected after a median of around twelve months of treatment, with a range of roughly 6 to 40 months. An average of 255,043 productive templates and 80,000 to 100,000 productive rearrangements was obtained per sample. Longitudinal samples were obtainable from about 30% of the roughly 90 participants in the trial. Cryopreserved peripheral blood mononuclear cells were obtained before treatment, at response, and at either sustained remission or disease progression. Patients were still on ibrutinib when every remission and progressive disease sample was collected. Here is what the overall study found, with its caveats: Lymph node repertoires were not examined, and the timing of sampling was not matched between patients in sustained remission and those whose disease progressed. Public clonotypes were rare and either shrank or stayed stable during treatment, and the rise in clonality at ibrutinib response reflected expansion of private clonotypes. Baseline clonality was found to be higher than that of age-matched healthy donors and was strongly correlated with circulating CD8+ T-cell counts. An increase in clonality was observed at ibrutinib response, with clonality remaining stable during sustained remission and falling back toward baseline at progression.

The time point label corresponds to: roughly 23 months on ibrutinib. For TCR beta library preparation, approximately 2 micrograms of genomic DNA was extracted from cryopreserved PBMCs. Longitudinal blood samples from CLL patients on ibrutinib monotherapy underwent high-throughput TCR beta sequencing. The patients took part in an open-label, single-center phase 2 trial of ibrutinib monotherapy. Concerning this clone: Its antigen remains unidentified. No much larger clonotype is one base removed from it; base qualities were not supplied.

Including the terminal cysteine and phenylalanine, the CDR3 comprises 16 residues. Only the CDR3 region is kept as DNA, spanning 48 bases read in frame from base 1. CDR1 MDHEN and CDR2 SYDVKM were looked up in the germline V gene. Trimming takes 1 base off V and 3 bases off J; junction bases not matched to a gene: 5. Each clonotype received, on average, about 10x coverage in deep resolution sequencing performed on a MiSeq, where the target depth lay between 1 in 1 million and 1 in 200,000 T cells. The immunoSEQ hsTCRB Kit was used to generate TCR beta libraries. As for how the authors treated the data: The data were analyzed with ImmunoSEQ Analyzer and ImmunoSEQ Data Assistant, and V, D and J gene assignments followed IMGT definitions. Clonality, which ranges from 0 to 1, was calculated by subtracting the normalized Shannon entropy of productive rearrangement frequencies from one. Only overrepresented clonotypes making up at least 0.05% of each patient's repertoire were included in the public clonotype analysis. Some 13 age-matched healthy donor repertoires from immuneACCESS served as clonality controls. TCRdb limited this immuneACCESS table to in-frame rearrangements with V and J called. A share of clones is missing; checked studies link under half to unresolved V genes, and the rest is unexplained. V and J calls and clone size follow that table, whereas D and trimming were derived from the DNA. A total of roughly 180,000 clones appear in this sample, about four fifths of them only once. Together, the top ten hold around 4.5% of the sample.

Specimen: PBMCs, collected after 24 months of ibrutinib treatment. The TCR sequence derives from a human donor with chronic lymphocytic leukemia. The chain was built from TRBV28 and TRBJ1-4; TRBD1 agrees with 7 junctional bases. The encoded CDR3 is CASSLFATGSNEKLFF. The bases read TGTGCCAGCAGTTTATTTGCGACAGGGTCTAATGAAAAACTGTTTTTT.